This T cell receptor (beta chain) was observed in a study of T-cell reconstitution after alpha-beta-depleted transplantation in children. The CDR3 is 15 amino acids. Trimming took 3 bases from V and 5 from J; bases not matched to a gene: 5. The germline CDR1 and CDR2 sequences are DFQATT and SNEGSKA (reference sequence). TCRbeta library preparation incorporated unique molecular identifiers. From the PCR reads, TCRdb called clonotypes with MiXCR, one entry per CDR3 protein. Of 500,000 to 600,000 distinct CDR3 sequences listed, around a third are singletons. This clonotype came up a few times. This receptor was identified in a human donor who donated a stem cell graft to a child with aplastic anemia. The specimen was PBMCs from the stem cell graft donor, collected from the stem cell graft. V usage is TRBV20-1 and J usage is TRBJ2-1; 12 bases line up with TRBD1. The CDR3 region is CSASRGQGANNEQFF. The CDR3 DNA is TGCAGTGCTAGTAGGGGACAGGGGGCCAACAATGAGCAGTTCTTC.